The sequence of this TCR beta chain was determined in a study of vaccination effects on CD4 cells after COVID-19. Using immunoSEQ multiplex PCR, the repertoire was profiled, and TCRdb retains in-frame clones only, with some absent. The sample has about 19,000 clones; roughly 74% are singletons. Germline V lookup: CDR1 MNHNS, CDR2 SASEGT. V lost 3 bases and J lost 0; bases outside the gene matches: 6. The CDR3 extends over 19 amino acids. Findings of the study overall: Missing from the study were early post-infection timepoints, and its convalescent patients were few.

In regard to this clone: As yet, its antigen is unknown.

Ahead of sequencing, the ViraFEST assay grew antigen-specific CD4+ T cells using viral peptide pools. Between days 10 and 11 of culture, CD4+ T cells were separated out. This person caught SARS-CoV-2 sometime from March to December 2020, and PCR testing confirmed the infection. Every well housed around 2.1 million PBMC, which grew in culture alongside around 10 IU/ml IL-2 and 10 ug/ml peptides. Cells had half their medium changed to IL-2 medium on days 3 and 7. This TCR derives from a human donor who had a prior SARS-CoV-2 infection. The chain couples TRBV6-1 to TRBJ2-1; TRBD2 agrees at 15 bases. The sample was CD4+ T cells from PBMCs cultured with SARS-CoV-2 spike peptides, taken before COVID-19 vaccination. This chain's CDR3 is CASSDGLAGGTSSYNEQFF. CDR3 bases: TGTGCCAGCAGTGATGGACTAGCGGGGGGGACGAGCTCCTACAATGAGCAGTTCTTC.